Listed here are 11 T cell receptor beta chains from one sample, sequenced in a study of cytotoxic CD8 clonotypes in ibrutinib-treated CLL. Produced via immunoSEQ multiplex PCR; TCRdb's table is partial and in-frame only. Of around 200,000 clones in the sample, just under 80% are singletons; the top ten hold about 10%. This specimen was PBMCs, taken after 12 months of ibrutinib treatment. These receptors came from a human donor with chronic lymphocytic leukemia.

This clone is a singleton in its sample. J is TRBJ2-3 and V is TRBV15; 16 positions match TRBD2. Germline values: CDR1 LNHNV, CDR2 YYDKDF (reference sequence). The ends lost 2 bases at V and 6 bases at J; junction bases unmatched: 5. This CDR3 spans 17 amino acids. The CDR3 region has the DNA TGTGCCACCAGCAGACCGGGACTAGCGGGAGGGGAGGATACGCAGTATTTT. Translated: CATSRPGLAGGEDTQYF.

This chain links TRBV5-1 with TRBJ2-7; D might be TRBD1 (5 bases). The CDR3 length is 13 residues. The germline V and J ends were trimmed by 2 bases and 2 bases, with 8 bases remaining between them. Germline V gene sequence: CDR1 SGHRS, CDR2 YFSETQ. CDR3 in amino acids: CASSFLTAYEQYF. CDR3 bases: TGCGCCAGCAGCTTTCTGACAGCCTACGAGCAGTACTTC.

This clone turned up a few times. The chain joins TRBV28 to TRBJ2-6; D is uncertain. Germline values: CDR1 MDHEN, CDR2 SYDVKM. The CDR3 runs 13 residues. The V gene lost 9 bases and the J gene lost 2 bases, with 8 bases spanning the gap. This CDR3 is CASAAPGANVLTF. The CDR3 region has the DNA TGTGCCAGTGCCGCACCTGGGGCCAACGTCCTGACTTTC. The variable domain in full, completed from reference TRBV28 and TRBJ2-6, reads DVKVTQSSRYLVKRTGEKVFLECVQDMDHENMFWYRQDPGLGLRLIYFSYDVKMKEKGDIPEGYSVSREKKERFSLILESASTNQTSMYLCASAAPGANVLTFGAGSRLTVL.

The chain employs TRBV6-1 and TRBJ2-1; 9 bases are a match to TRBD2. This CDR3 is built from 14 residues. Germline CDR1 reads MNHNS; CDR2 reads SASEGT. The J segment lost 4 bases and the V segment lost 7 bases, leaving 5 bases of the junction unmatched. This CDR3 reads CASMGGRGYNEQFF. DNA for the CDR3: TGTGCCAGCATGGGCGGGAGGGGATACAATGAGCAGTTCTTC.

This chain links TRBV27 with TRBJ2-1, with a possible D match to TRBD1 (5 bases). The germline V gene has CDR1 MNHEY and CDR2 SMNVEV (reference sequence). V was pared by 7 bases and J by 4 bases, with 14 bases between. The CDR3 is 14 residues long. The CDR3 DNA reads TGTGCCAGCACAAGGCAGGACACTTACAATGAGCAGTTCTTC. Translation: CASTRQDTYNEQFF.

The V gene is TRBV28, the J gene TRBJ2-5; D might be TRBD2 (5 bases). Germline assignment: CDR1 MDHEN and CDR2 SYDVKM. Trimming left V 3 bases short and J 5 bases short, with 16 bases between. The CDR3 totals 15 residues. CDR3 in DNA: TGTGCCAGCAGTTTTGGAGGATGGCTTCCGGAGACCCAGTACTTC. Amino acids: CASSFGGWLPETQYF.

This rearrangement joins TRBV25-1 to TRBJ2-1; TRBD2 matches at 8 bases. Germline assignment: CDR1 MGHDK and CDR2 SYGVNS. V shed 3 bases, J shed 5 bases, and the junction held 9 bases outside the gene matches. The CDR3 extends over 16 amino acids. The CDR3 reads CASSDRSSGLDNEQFF. The CDR3 region has the DNA TGTGCCAGCAGTGATCGATCTAGCGGGCTAGACAATGAGCAGTTCTTC.

This chain links TRBV27 with TRBJ1-1; 9 bases match TRBD1. In germline, CDR1 is MNHEY, CDR2 SMNVEV (reference sequence). The CDR3 sequence is 14 residues long. Trimming at V came to 5 bases and at J to 5 bases, leaving 6 bases not matched to a gene. The CDR3 DNA is TGTGCCAGCAGTGTACAGGGGGCAGGAACTGAAGCTTTCTTT. This codes for CASSVQGAGTEAFF.

This chain links TRBV9 with TRBJ2-4; D may be TRBD2 (7 bases). Trimming left V 1 base short and J 9 bases short, with 11 bases between. CDR3 size: 13 residues. Germline V gene sequence: CDR1 SGDLS, CDR2 YYNGEE. The CDR3 sequence is CASSVIGGAIQYF. In DNA, the CDR3 is TGTGCCAGCAGCGTAATAGGGGGGGCCATTCAGTACTTC.

The chain combines TRBV6-5 with TRBJ2-7; D not resolved. Trimming pared 5 bases from V and 3 bases from J, leaving 8 bases between. Germline CDR1 is MNHEY and CDR2 is SVGAGI. The CDR3 consists of 12 residues. The CDR3 DNA follows: TGTGCCAGCAGTGATTGGATCTACGAGCAGTACTTC. It specifies CASSDWIYEQYF.

The chain joins TRBV2 to TRBJ1-5, with TRBD1 matching over 9 bases. Germline V gene lookup returns CDR1 SNHLY and CDR2 FYNNEI. This CDR3 has 15 residues. The trim removed 6 bases at V and 8 bases at J, leaving 11 bases unmatched. CDR3 nucleotide sequence: TGTGCCAGCAGGCCGGGACAGGGCCTCGGGAAGCCCCAGCATTTT. It encodes CASRPGQGLGKPQHF.